Here is one TCR beta chain with its context. No antigen is known for it. Sequencing used immunoSEQ multiplex PCR; TCRdb keeps in-frame clones, though not all of them. The sample lists approximately 100,000 clones; about 83% were seen once. This record comes from a study of T cell responses to AZD1222 COVID-19 vaccine. Study-wide findings and caveats: No day 14 peak samples; only post-peak repertoires were characterized.

Trimming shortened V by 3 bases and J by 4 bases, and 15 bases separated the two germline ends. Germline CDR1 is KGHSH and CDR2 is LQKENI. The CDR3 has 15 residues. The TCR sequence derives from an adult in good health. The chain couples TRBV18 to TRBJ1-2, with D uncertain. The sequenced sample was peripheral blood, obtained on day 0 of AZD1222 vaccination. In DNA form, the CDR3 reads TGTGCCAGCTCACCCCAATCGGGGATCACCTATGGCTACACCTTC. Its protein is CASSPQSGITYGYTF.